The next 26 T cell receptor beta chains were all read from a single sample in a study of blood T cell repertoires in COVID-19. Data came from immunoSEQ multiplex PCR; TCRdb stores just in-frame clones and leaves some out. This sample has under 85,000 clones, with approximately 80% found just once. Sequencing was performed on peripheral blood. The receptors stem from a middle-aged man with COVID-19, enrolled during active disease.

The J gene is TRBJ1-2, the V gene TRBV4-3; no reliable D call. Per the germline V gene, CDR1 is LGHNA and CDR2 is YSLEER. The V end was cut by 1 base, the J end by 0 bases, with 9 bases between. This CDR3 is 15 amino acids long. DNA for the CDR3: TGCGCCAGCAGCCAAGGGGTGGGAGCTAACTATGGCTACACCTTC. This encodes CASSQGVGANYGYTF.

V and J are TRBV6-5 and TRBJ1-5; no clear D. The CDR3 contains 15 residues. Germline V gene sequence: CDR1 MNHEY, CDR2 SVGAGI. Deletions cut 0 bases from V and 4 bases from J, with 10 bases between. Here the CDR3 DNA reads TGTGCCAGCAGTTACTCCGCAGGCCGAAATCAGCCCCAGCATTTT. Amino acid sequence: CASSYSAGRNQPQHF.

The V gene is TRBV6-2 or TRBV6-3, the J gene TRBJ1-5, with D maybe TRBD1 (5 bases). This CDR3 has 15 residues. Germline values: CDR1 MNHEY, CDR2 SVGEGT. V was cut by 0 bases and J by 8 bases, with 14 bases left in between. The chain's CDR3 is CASSYSSGLKEPQHF. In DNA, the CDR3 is TGTGCCAGCAGTTACTCTTCAGGGCTCAAAGAGCCCCAGCATTTT.

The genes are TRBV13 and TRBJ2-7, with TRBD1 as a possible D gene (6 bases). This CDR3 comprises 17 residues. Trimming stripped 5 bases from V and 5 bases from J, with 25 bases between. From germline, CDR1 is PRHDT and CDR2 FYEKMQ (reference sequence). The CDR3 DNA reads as TGTGCCAGCAGCCACAGCCGGGACACCGGATTGGGAAACGAGCAGTACTTC. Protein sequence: CASSHSRDTGLGNEQYF.

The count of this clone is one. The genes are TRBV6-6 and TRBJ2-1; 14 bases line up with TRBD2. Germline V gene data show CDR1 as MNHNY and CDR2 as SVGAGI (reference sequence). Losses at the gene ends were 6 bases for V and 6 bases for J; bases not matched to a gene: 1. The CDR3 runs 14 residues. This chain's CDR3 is CASSGLAGGNEQFF. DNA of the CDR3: TGTGCCAGCAGCGGACTAGCGGGGGGCAATGAGCAGTTCTTC.

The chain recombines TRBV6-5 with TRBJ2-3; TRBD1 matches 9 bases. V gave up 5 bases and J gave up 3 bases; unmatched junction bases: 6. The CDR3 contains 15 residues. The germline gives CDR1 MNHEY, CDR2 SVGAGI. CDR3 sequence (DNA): TGTGCCAGCAGTATAAGGACAGGGGAGACAGATACGCAGTATTTT. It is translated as CASSIRTGETDTQYF.

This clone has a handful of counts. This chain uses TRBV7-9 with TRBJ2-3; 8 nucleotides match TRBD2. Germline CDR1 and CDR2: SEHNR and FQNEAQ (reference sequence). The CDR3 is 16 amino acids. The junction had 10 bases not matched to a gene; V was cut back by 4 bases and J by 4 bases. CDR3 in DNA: TGTGCCAGCAGCTCGTCCATAGCGGGGTTTGCAGATACGCAGTATTTT. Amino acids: CASSSSIAGFADTQYF.

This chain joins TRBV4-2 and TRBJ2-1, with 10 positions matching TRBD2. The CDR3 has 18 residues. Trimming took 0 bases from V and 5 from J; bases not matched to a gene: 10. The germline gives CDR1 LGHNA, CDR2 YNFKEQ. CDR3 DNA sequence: TGTGCCAGCAGCCAAGAGGGGGAGCGGGGGGGCCCCAACAATGAGCAGTTCTTC. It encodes CASSQEGERGGPNNEQFF.

CDR3 sequence: CASSHRQGAAYGYTF. The CDR3 region has the DNA TGTGCCAGCAGCCATCGACAGGGGGCAGCCTATGGCTACACCTTC. This chain uses TRBV5-6 with TRBJ1-2; 10 bases fit TRBD1. From germline, CDR1 is SGHDT and CDR2 YYEEEE. The V segment lost 4 bases and the J segment 4 bases; nucleotides outside the gene matches: 7. There are 15 residues in the CDR3.

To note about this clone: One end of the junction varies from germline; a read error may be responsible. CDR3 DNA sequence: TGTGCCAGCAGCCCCCCGGGACAGCCCCGTTCAGCCCTCCACTTT. Its protein product is CASSPPGQPRSALHF. The chain carries TRBV6-2 or TRBV6-3 and TRBJ1-6; 7 nucleotides agree with TRBD1. CDR1 is MNHEY and CDR2 is SVGEGT in the germline V gene. The CDR3 consists of 15 residues.

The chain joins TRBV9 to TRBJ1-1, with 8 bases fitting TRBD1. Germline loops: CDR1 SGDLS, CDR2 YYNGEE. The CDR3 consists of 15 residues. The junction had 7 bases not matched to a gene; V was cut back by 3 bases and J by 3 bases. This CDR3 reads CASSGGQGIDTEAFF. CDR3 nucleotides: TGTGCCAGCAGCGGAGGACAGGGAATCGACACTGAAGCTTTCTTT.

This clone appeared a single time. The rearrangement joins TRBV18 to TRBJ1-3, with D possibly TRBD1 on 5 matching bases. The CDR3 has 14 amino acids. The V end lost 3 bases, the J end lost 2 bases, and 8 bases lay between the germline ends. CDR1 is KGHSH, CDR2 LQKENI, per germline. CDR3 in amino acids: CASSPKGPGNTIYF. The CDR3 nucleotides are TGTGCCAGCTCACCTAAGGGGCCTGGAAACACCATATATTTT.

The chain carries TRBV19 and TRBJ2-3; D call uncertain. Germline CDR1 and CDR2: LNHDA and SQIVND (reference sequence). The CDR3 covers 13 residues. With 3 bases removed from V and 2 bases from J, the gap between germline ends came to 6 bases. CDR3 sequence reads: CASSMRITDTQYF. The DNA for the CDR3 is TGTGCCAGTAGTATGCGGATCACAGATACGCAGTATTTT.

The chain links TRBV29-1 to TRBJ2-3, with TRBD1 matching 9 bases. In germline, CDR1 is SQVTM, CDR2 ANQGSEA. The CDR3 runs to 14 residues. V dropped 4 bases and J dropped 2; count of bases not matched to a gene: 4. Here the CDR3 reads CSVAQGANTDTQYF. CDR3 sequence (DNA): TGCAGCGTTGCACAGGGGGCGAACACAGATACGCAGTATTTT.

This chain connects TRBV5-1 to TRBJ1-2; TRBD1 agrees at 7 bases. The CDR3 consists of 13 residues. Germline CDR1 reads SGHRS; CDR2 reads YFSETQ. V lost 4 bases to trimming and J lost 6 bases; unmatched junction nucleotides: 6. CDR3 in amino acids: CASSPRDSHGYTF. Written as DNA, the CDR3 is TGCGCCAGCAGCCCAAGGGACAGCCATGGCTACACCTTC.

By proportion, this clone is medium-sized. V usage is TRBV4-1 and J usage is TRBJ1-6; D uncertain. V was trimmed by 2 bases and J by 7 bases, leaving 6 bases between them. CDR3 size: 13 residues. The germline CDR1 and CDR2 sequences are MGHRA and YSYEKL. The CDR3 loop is CASSQLGNSPLHF. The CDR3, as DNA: TGCGCCAGCAGCCAATTGGGCAATTCACCCCTCCACTTT.

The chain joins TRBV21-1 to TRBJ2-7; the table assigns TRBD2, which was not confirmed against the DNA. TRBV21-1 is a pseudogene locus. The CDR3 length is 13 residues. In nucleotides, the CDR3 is TGTGCCACCTCCAAGGAGTTCTTCAATATCCCGTACTTC. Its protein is CATSKEFFNIPYF.

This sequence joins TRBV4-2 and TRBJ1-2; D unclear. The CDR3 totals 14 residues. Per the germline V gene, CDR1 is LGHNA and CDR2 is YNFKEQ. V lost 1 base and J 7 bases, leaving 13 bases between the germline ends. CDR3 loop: CASSQGPESSGYTF. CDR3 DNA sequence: TGTGCCAGCAGCCAAGGGCCCGAAAGTTCTGGCTACACCTTC.

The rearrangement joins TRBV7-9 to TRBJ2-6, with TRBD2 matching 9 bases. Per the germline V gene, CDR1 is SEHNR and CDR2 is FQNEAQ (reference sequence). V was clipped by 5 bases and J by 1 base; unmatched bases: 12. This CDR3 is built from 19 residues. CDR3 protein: CASSPGGSGGPSGANVLTF. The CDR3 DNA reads TGTGCCAGCAGCCCGGGGGGTAGCGGGGGACCATCTGGGGCCAACGTCCTGACTTTC.

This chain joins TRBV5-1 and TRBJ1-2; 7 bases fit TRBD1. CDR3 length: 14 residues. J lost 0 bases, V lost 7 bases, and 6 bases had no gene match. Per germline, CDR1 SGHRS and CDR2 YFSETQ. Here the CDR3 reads CASYTGDANYGYTF. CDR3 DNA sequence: TGCGCCAGCTACACAGGGGACGCTAACTATGGCTACACCTTC.

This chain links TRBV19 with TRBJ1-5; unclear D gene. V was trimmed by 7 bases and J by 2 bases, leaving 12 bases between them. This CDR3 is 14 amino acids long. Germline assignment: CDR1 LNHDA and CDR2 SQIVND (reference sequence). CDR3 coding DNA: TGTGCCAGTAATGTCCCCTATGGCAATCAGCCCCAGCATTTT. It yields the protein CASNVPYGNQPQHF.

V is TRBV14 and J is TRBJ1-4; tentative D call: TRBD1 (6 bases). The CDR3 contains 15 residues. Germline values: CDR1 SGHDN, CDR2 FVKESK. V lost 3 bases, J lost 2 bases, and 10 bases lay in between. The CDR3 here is CASSQSGGTNEKLFF. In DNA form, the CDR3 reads TGTGCCAGCAGCCAGTCGGGGGGCACTAATGAAAAACTGTTTTTT.

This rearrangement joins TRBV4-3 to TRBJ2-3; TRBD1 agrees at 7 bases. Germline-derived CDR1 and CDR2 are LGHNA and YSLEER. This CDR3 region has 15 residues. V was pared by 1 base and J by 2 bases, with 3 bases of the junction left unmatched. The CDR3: CASSQGDRDTDTQYF. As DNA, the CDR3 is TGCGCCAGCAGCCAAGGAGACAGGGACACAGATACGCAGTATTTT.

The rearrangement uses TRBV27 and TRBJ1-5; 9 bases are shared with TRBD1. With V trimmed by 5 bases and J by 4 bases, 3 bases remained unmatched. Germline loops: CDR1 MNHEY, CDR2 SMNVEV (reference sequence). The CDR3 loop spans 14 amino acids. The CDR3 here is CASSEGQGNQPQHF. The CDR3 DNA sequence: TGTGCCAGCAGTGAGGGACAGGGAAATCAGCCCCAGCATTTT.

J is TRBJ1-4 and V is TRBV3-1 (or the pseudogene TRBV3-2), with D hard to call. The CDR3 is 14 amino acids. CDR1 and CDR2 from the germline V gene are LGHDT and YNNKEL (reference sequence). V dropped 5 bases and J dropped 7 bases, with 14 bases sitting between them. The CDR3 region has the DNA TGTGCCAGCAGCTCCAGGAACGACGCTGAAAAACTGTTTTTT. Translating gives CASSSRNDAEKLFF.

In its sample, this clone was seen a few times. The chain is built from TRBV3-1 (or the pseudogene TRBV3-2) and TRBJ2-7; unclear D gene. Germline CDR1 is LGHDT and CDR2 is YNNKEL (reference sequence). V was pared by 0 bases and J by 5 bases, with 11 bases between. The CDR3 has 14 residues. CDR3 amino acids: CASSQDEDGNEQYF. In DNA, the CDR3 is TGTGCCAGCAGCCAAGATGAGGATGGTAACGAGCAGTACTTC.